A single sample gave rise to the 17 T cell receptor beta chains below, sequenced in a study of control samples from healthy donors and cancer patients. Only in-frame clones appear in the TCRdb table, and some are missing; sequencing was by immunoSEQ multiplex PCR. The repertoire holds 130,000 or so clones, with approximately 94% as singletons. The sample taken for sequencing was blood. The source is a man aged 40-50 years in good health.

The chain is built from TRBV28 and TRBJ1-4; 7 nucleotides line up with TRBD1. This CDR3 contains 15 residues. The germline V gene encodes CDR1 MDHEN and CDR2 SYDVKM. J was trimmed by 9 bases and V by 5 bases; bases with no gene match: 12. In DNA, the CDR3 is TGTGCCAGCAGTCCACGCGGGACAGTTGATAAAAAACTGTTTTTT. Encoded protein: CASSPRGTVDKKLFF.

The CDR3 spells CASSLSQGGETQYF. CDR3 bases: TGCGCCAGCAGCTTGAGTCAGGGTGGGGAGACCCAGTACTTC. The rearrangement links TRBV5-1 to TRBJ2-5; a possible D gene is TRBD1 (5 bases). In germline, CDR1 is SGHRS, CDR2 YFSETQ. The CDR3 runs 14 residues. V lost 1 base and J lost 5, with 12 bases in between.

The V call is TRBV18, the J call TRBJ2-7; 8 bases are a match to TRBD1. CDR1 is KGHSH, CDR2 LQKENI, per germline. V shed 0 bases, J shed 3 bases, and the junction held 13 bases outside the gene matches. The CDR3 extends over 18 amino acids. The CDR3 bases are TGTGCCAGCTCACCACCCTTCCAGGGGGCCTTAAAAATCTACGAGCAGTACTTC. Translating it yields CASSPPFQGALKIYEQYF. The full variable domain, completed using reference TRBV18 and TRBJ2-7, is NAGVMQNPRHLVRRRGQEARLRCSPMKGHSHVYWYRQLPEEGLKFMVYLQKENIIDESGMPKERFSAEFPKEGPSILRIQQVVRGDSAAYFCASSPPFQGALKIYEQYFGPGTRLTVT.

In DNA form, the CDR3 reads TGTGCCAGCAGTGCGAATGGCATAGCCAATTCACCCCTCCACTTT. The encoded protein is CASSANGIANSPLHF. The V and J genes are TRBV2 and TRBJ1-6, with no clear D. This CDR3 contains 15 residues. Trimming took 4 bases from V and 7 from J, leaving 14 bases between them. CDR1 and CDR2 from the germline V gene are SNHLY and FYNNEI.

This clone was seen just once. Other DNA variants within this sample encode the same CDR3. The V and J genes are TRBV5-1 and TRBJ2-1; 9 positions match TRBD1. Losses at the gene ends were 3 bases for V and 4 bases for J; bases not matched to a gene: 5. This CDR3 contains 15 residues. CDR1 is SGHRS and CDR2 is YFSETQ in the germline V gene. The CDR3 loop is CASSSGQGSYNEQFF. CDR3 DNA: TGCGCCAGCAGCTCAGGACAGGGGTCTTACAATGAGCAGTTCTTC.

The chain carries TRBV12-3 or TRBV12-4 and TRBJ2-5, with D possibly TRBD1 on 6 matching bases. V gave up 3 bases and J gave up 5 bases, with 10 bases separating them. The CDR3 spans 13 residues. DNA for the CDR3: TGTGCCAGCAGTTTGACGAGGGGGGAGACCCAGTACTTC. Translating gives CASSLTRGETQYF.

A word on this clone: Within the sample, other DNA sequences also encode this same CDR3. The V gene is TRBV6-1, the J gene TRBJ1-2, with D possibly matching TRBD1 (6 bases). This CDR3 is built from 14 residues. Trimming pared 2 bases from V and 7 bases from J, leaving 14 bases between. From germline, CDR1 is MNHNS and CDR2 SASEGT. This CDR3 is CASSEFRGAGGYTF. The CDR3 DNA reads TGTGCCAGCAGTGAATTTAGGGGGGCGGGTGGCTACACCTTC.

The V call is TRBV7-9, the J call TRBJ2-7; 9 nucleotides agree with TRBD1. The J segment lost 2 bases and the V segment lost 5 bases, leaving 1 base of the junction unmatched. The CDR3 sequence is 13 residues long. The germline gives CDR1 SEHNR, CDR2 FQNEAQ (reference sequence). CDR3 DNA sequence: TGTGCCAGCAGCCGGGACAGGGCCTACGAGCAGTACTTC. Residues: CASSRDRAYEQYF.

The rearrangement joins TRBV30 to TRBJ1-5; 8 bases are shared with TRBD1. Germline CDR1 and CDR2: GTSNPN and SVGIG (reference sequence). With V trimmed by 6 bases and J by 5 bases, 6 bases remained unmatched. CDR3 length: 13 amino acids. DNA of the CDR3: TGTGCCTGTGGACAGGGTCGGGATCAGCCCCAGCATTTT. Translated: CACGQGRDQPQHF.

The CDR3 loop reads CASSVAGRVTDTQYF. CDR3 bases: TGTGCCAGCAGCGTGGCAGGGAGGGTAACAGATACGCAGTATTTT. The J gene is TRBJ2-3, the V gene TRBV9; 7 positions match TRBD2. The CDR3 runs 15 residues. Germline CDR1 reads SGDLS; CDR2 reads YYNGEE. The V segment lost 2 bases and the J segment 3 bases; nucleotides outside the gene matches: 6.

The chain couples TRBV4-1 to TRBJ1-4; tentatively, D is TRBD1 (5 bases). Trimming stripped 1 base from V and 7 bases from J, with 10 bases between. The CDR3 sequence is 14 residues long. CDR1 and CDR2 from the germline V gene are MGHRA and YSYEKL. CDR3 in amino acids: CASSQVQGAEKLFF. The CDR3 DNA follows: TGCGCCAGCAGCCAAGTGCAGGGAGCTGAAAAACTGTTTTTT.

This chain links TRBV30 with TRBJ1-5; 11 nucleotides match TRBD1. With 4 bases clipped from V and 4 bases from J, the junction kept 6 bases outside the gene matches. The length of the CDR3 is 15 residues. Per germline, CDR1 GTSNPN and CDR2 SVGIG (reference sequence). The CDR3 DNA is TGTGCCTGGAAAGGACAGGGGGCTTGGAATCAGCCCCAGCATTTT. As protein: CAWKGQGAWNQPQHF.

In nucleotides, the CDR3 is TGTGCCAGCAGCCTCCAAGGACAGGCATACGAGCAGTACTTC. This encodes CASSLQGQAYEQYF. This chain links TRBV7-9 with TRBJ2-7, with 7 bases matching TRBD1. After removal of 5 bases from V and 4 bases from J, the junction contained 8 bases not matched to a gene. Germline V lookup: CDR1 SEHNR, CDR2 FQNEAQ (reference sequence). The CDR3 length is 14 residues. Using reference TRBV7-9 and TRBJ2-7 for the parts outside the CDR3, the full variable domain is DTGVSQNPRHKITKRGQNVTFRCDPISEHNRLYWYRQTLGQGPEFLTYFQNEAQLEKSRLLSDRFSAERPKGSFSTLEIQRTEQGDSAMYLCASSLQGQAYEQYFGPGTRLTVT.

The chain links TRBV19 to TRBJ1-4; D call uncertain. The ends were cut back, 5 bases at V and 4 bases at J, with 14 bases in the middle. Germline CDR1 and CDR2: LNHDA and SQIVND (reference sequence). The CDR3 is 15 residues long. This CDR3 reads CASSLPMAGNEKLFF. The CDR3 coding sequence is TGTGCCAGTAGTCTTCCCATGGCGGGTAATGAAAAACTGTTTTTT.

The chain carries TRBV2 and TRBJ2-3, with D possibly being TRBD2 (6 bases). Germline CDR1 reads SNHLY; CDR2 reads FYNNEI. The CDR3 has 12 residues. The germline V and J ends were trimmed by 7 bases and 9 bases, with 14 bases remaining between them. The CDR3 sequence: CASIIRGGTQYF. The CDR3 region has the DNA TGTGCCAGCATTATTAGGGGAGGCACGCAGTATTTT.

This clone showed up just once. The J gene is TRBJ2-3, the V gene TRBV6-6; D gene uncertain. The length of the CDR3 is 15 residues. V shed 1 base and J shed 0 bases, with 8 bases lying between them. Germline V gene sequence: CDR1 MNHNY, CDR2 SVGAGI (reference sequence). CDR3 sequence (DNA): TGTGCCAGCAGTTACTTGGCGGCTAGCACAGATACGCAGTATTTT. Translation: CASSYLAASTDTQYF.

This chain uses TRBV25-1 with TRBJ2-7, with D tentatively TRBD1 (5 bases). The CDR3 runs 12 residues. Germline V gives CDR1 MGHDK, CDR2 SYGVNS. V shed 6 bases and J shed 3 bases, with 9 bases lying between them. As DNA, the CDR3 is TGTGCCAGCAGCGGAAGGGGCTACGAGCAGTACTTC. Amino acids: CASSGRGYEQYF.